This T cell receptor (beta chain) was obtained from a study of regulatory T cells in long-lasting Graves disease. Study-wide findings and caveats: Persistent Graves' patients showed reduced TCR diversity versus newly diagnosed patients.

The time point here: persistent/refractory GD, antithyroid drugs over 5 years with positive TRAb. PBMCs provided the RNA from which the TCR library was made. Both iRepertoire HTBI primers and Arm-PCR of CDR3 regions were used to build the TCR beta libraries. TCRdb reprocessed the multiplex PCR reads with MiXCR, giving one entry per CDR3 protein. The table lists approximately 360,000 distinct CDR3 sequences, roughly 24% of them singletons, with approximately 30% in the top ten. CDR1 MDHEN and CDR2 SYDVKM come from the germline V gene. This CDR3 region has 16 residues. V was clipped by 5 bases and J by 6 bases; unmatched bases: 14. This clonotype was picked up many times. What it recognizes is unknown.

The rearrangement joins TRBV28 to TRBJ2-7, with 9 bases identical to TRBD2. This receptor was taken from a woman aged 40 to 50 with Graves disease. The sample in question was peripheral blood mononuclear cells (PBMCs), obtained when the disease was refractory, from a patient treated with antithyroid drugs. The CDR3: CASSLTGTSLVREQYF. DNA for the CDR3: TGTGCCAGCAGTCTTACCGGGACTAGCCTCGTGCGCGAGCAGTACTTC.